The rows below give T cell receptor beta chains drawn from one sample of a study of Graves' ophthalmopathy and Graves' hyperthyroidism. TCRdb used MiXCR to reprocess the multiplex PCR reads, holding one entry per CDR3 protein. Here the sample spans about 740,000 distinct CDR3 sequences, roughly 40% being singletons. The sequencing input was peripheral blood. The receptors derive from an adult man with Graves' ophthalmopathy. CDR3s include the opening cysteine and the closing phenylalanine or tryptophan. A D gene is named only where the DNA matches it firmly. A clone size is listed for some rows: how often the clone was seen (once, few, many), or a class if it is expanded.

>TRBV7-2|TRBJ2-5|many|-
TGTGCCAGCAGCCAAAGAATGGAAGAGACCCAGTACTTC
CASSQRMEETQYF
>TRBV10-2|TRBJ2-7|-|-
TGTGCCAGCAGTCCCAGGGAGGACTTCTACGAGCAGTACTTC
CASSPREDFYEQYF
>TRBV2|TRBJ2-7|many|-
TGTGCCAGCAGTGGGCATCTGTCTGGCTACGAGCAGTACTTC
CASSGHLSGYEQYF
>TRBV12-3/TRBV12-4|TRBJ2-5|-|-
TGTGCCAGCACCCCTTTAGGGCCTAAAGAGACCCAGTACTTC
CASTPLGPKETQYF
>TRBV14|TRBJ2-7|-|-
TGTGCCAGCAGCCTTATGGGAGCTGGTGAGCGGGAGTACTTC
CASSLMGAGEREYF
>TRBV5-4|TRBJ2-7|-|TRBD1
TGTGCCAGCAGCCGCTGGGACAGCTCCTACGAGCAGTACTTC
CASSRWDSSYEQYF
>TRBV11-1|TRBJ2-5|-|-
TGTGCCGGCAGCCGACTGGGGAGCCAGTGGAGGGAGGAGACCCAGTACTTC
CAGSRLGSQWREETQYF
>TRBV24-1|TRBJ2-5|-|-
TGTGCCACCAGTGATTTCGGTGGGTTAACCCGCAAGAAGACCCAGTACTTC
CATSDFGGLTRKKTQYF
>TRBV7-8|TRBJ1-3|-|-
TGTGCCGGCAGCCTGGGAAGGGGCGCAGGAAACACCATATATTTT
CAGSLGRGAGNTIYF
>TRBV25-1|TRBJ2-5|few|-
TGTGCCAGCAGTTTAAACACCCAAGAGACCCAGTACTTC
CASSLNTQETQYF
>TRBV10-3|TRBJ1-2|many|TRBD1
TGTGCCATCCCCTTGGGGACAGGGGGCACCTATGGCTACACCTTC
CAIPLGTGGTYGYTF
>TRBV7-2|TRBJ2-3|-|TRBD2
TGTGCCAGCAGTTCGTTATTGAGACTAGCGGAAGCAGATACGCAGTATTTT
CASSSLLRLAEADTQYF
>TRBV7-9|TRBJ1-1|many|-
TGTGCCAGCAGCTTTACAGGGCACACTGAAGCTTTCTTT
CASSFTGHTEAFF
>TRBV4-3|TRBJ1-4|-|-
TGCGCCAGCAGCCAAGCATTCAATCGGCAGGGTGGTAATGAAAAACTGTTTTTT
CASSQAFNRQGGNEKLFF
>TRBV29-1|TRBJ2-7|many|-
TGCAGCGTTGGAATGGGTGGCTACGAGCAGTACTTC
CSVGMGGYEQYF
>TRBV25-1|TRBJ2-2|few|-
TGTGCCAGCAGTACACCACCGGGGAACGGGGAGCTGTTTTTT
CASSTPPGNGELFF
>TRBV2|TRBJ2-7|few|TRBD2
TGTGCCAGCACCGACCTCCTAGCGGGATTTGACGAGCAGTACTTC
CASTDLLAGFDEQYF
>TRBV7-9|TRBJ1-1|few|TRBD1
TGTGCCAGCAGCCCGGACAGGGGGGACACTGAAGCTTTCTTT
CASSPDRGDTEAFF
>TRBV29-1|TRBJ1-4|many|-
TGCAGCGTTGAAGAAGTAGGTCGTGAAAAACTGTTTTTT
CSVEEVGREKLFF
>TRBV29-1|TRBJ1-1|-|TRBD1
TGCAGCGGACAGGGGAGTAGGTACACTGAAGCTTTCTTT
CSGQGSRYTEAFF
>TRBV29-1|TRBJ2-7|-|TRBD1
TGCAGCGTTGAAGGGGGGACAGGGGGAAGCTACGAGCAGTACTTC
CSVEGGTGGSYEQYF
>TRBV2|TRBJ2-5|many|TRBD1
TGTGCCAGCACGACTCAGGGGGCTGAAGAGACCCAGTACTTC
CASTTQGAEETQYF
>TRBV7-2|TRBJ2-5|-|-
TGTGCCAGCAGCTCGGCCGGGCTACAAGAGACCCAGTACTTC
CASSSAGLQETQYF
>TRBV7-8|TRBJ1-2|few|-
TGTGCCAGCAGCCCCACCTCTTTTGTCCAAGGCTACACCTTC
CASSPTSFVQGYTF
>TRBV9|TRBJ1-6|-|-
TGTGCCAGCAGCTTGGAAGGGCGCGGCTCCTATAATTCACCCCTCCACTTT
CASSLEGRGSYNSPLHF
>TRBV10-1|TRBJ2-7|-|-
TGTGCCAGCAGTCGCCAGACTGTGGGGCCGGGCGAGCAGTACTTC
CASSRQTVGPGEQYF
>TRBV13|TRBJ2-7|few|-
TGTGCCAGCAGCCGGACAGCGGACTCCTACGAGCAGTACTTC
CASSRTADSYEQYF
>TRBV20-1|TRBJ1-6|-|-
TGCAGTGCTACCATACACATCCACTTT
CSATIHIHF
>TRBV4-3|TRBJ1-2|-|-
TGCGCCAGCAGCCAAGAGCGGGGGGCCTATGGCTACACCTTC
CASSQERGAYGYTF
>TRBV9|TRBJ2-3|-|-
TGTGCCAGCAGCGTCAGCCACACATACACAGATACGCAGTATTTT
CASSVSHTYTDTQYF
>TRBV2|TRBJ2-5|few|-
TGTGCCAGCAGTGCTGGCCAAGAGACCCAGTACTTC
CASSAGQETQYF
>TRBV29-1|TRBJ2-2|many|-
TGCAGCGGCAGGACCGACTCGGGCGGGGAGCTGTTTTTT
CSGRTDSGGELFF
>TRBV24-1|TRBJ1-5|-|TRBD1
TGTGCCGGGGGTGAGACAGGGGGGAATAGCAATCAGCCCCAGCATTTT
CAGGETGGNSNQPQHF